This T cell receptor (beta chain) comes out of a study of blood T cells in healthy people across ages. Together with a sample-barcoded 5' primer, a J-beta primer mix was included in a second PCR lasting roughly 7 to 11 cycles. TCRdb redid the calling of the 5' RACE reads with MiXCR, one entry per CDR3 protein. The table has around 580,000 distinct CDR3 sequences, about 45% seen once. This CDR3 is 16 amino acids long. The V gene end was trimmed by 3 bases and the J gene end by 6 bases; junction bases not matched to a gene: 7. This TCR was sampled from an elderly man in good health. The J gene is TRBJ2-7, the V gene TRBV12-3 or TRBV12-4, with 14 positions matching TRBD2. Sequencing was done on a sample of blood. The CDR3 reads CASSFEGLAGDFEQYF. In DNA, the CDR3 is TGTGCCAGCAGTTTTGAGGGACTAGCGGGAGATTTCGAGCAGTACTTC.